The sequence of this T cell receptor (beta chain) was determined in a study of blood T cell repertoires in COVID-19. Background on the study: Acute-phase and convalescent COVID-19 samples originated in the United States, Italy and Spain. Sources were T cells, B-cell-depleted T cells, or PBMCs; the material itself was cDNA or gDNA.

The CDR3 totals 15 residues. CDR1 MNHEY and CDR2 SVGEGT come from the germline V gene. V was clipped by 1 base and J by 6 bases, with 12 bases between them. In the authors' methods: Cell counts per sample came from amplifying reference gene primers. Here immunoSEQ multiplex PCR was the method, and the copy in TCRdb shows in-frame clones only, minus some. That table gives V, J and clone size, and the DNA gave D and trimming. The sample has some 39,000 clones; roughly 90% are singletons. The rearrangement links TRBV6-2 or TRBV6-3 to TRBJ2-2; D is uncertain. The source of this sequence is a human donor in a cohort sampled during active COVID-19. The sample taken for sequencing was peripheral blood. DNA of the CDR3: TGTGCCAGCAGTTACTTGTGGCGAGAGGCCGGGGAGCTGTTTTTT. Amino acid sequence: CASSYLWREAGELFF.